This T cell receptor (beta chain) was documented in a study of OX40 agonist ivuxolimab in advanced cancers. Overall study context: While on treatment, patients had intravenous ivuxolimab at 0.01 to 10 mg/kg every 2 weeks. Having had anti-PD-1, anti-PD-L1 or anti-CTLA-4 therapy before was allowed, and under 50% had some.

Drawing of blood for sampling happened at baseline, at cycle 4 day 1, and at cycle 7 day 1. The V end was cut by 3 bases, the J end by 2 bases, with 8 bases between. There are 15 residues in the CDR3. Germline loops: CDR1 KGHSH, CDR2 LQKENI. The assay was immunoSEQ multiplex PCR, and TCRdb's table has in-frame clones only and misses some. The repertoire holds around 85,000 clones, with about 90% as singletons. The chain is built from TRBV18 and TRBJ2-6; TRBD2 is a possible D gene (5 bases). This receptor was taken from an adult with an advanced solid tumor such as melanoma, head and neck, liver or kidney cancer. The starting material was CD4+ or CD8+ T cells sorted from blood, obtained in a trial of the OX40 agonist ivuxolimab. The CDR3 sequence: CASSPDLPGANVLTF. In nucleotides, the CDR3 is TGTGCCAGCTCACCGGACTTACCTGGGGCCAACGTCCTGACTTTC.